This entry describes one T cell receptor beta chain. Adult Caucasians living in Nashville, Tennessee made up all of the donors. Libraries were prepared by immunoSEQ multiplex PCR; TCRdb keeps only in-frame clonotypes and omits some of them. The repertoire includes around 1.6 million clones, about 98% of them detected once, and roughly 0.45% sits in the top ten. The CDR3 spans 15 residues. Trimming stripped 4 bases from V and 2 bases from J, with 12 bases between. The germline gives CDR1 SGHTA, CDR2 FQGTGA. The data were obtained in a study of shared clonotypes between healthy human individuals. Overall study context: Two women and a few men aged 18 to 49 served as donors.

V usage is TRBV7-3 and J usage is TRBJ2-1; the D gene is possibly TRBD2 (5 bases). The TCR originated in a man younger than 45 in good health. The sequenced sample was naive CD4+ T cells sorted from blood. Subset here: CD45RA+ positively selected. CDR3: CASSSDYSPYNEQFF. In nucleotides, the CDR3 is TGTGCCAGCAGCTCCGACTACTCCCCCTACAATGAGCAGTTCTTC.